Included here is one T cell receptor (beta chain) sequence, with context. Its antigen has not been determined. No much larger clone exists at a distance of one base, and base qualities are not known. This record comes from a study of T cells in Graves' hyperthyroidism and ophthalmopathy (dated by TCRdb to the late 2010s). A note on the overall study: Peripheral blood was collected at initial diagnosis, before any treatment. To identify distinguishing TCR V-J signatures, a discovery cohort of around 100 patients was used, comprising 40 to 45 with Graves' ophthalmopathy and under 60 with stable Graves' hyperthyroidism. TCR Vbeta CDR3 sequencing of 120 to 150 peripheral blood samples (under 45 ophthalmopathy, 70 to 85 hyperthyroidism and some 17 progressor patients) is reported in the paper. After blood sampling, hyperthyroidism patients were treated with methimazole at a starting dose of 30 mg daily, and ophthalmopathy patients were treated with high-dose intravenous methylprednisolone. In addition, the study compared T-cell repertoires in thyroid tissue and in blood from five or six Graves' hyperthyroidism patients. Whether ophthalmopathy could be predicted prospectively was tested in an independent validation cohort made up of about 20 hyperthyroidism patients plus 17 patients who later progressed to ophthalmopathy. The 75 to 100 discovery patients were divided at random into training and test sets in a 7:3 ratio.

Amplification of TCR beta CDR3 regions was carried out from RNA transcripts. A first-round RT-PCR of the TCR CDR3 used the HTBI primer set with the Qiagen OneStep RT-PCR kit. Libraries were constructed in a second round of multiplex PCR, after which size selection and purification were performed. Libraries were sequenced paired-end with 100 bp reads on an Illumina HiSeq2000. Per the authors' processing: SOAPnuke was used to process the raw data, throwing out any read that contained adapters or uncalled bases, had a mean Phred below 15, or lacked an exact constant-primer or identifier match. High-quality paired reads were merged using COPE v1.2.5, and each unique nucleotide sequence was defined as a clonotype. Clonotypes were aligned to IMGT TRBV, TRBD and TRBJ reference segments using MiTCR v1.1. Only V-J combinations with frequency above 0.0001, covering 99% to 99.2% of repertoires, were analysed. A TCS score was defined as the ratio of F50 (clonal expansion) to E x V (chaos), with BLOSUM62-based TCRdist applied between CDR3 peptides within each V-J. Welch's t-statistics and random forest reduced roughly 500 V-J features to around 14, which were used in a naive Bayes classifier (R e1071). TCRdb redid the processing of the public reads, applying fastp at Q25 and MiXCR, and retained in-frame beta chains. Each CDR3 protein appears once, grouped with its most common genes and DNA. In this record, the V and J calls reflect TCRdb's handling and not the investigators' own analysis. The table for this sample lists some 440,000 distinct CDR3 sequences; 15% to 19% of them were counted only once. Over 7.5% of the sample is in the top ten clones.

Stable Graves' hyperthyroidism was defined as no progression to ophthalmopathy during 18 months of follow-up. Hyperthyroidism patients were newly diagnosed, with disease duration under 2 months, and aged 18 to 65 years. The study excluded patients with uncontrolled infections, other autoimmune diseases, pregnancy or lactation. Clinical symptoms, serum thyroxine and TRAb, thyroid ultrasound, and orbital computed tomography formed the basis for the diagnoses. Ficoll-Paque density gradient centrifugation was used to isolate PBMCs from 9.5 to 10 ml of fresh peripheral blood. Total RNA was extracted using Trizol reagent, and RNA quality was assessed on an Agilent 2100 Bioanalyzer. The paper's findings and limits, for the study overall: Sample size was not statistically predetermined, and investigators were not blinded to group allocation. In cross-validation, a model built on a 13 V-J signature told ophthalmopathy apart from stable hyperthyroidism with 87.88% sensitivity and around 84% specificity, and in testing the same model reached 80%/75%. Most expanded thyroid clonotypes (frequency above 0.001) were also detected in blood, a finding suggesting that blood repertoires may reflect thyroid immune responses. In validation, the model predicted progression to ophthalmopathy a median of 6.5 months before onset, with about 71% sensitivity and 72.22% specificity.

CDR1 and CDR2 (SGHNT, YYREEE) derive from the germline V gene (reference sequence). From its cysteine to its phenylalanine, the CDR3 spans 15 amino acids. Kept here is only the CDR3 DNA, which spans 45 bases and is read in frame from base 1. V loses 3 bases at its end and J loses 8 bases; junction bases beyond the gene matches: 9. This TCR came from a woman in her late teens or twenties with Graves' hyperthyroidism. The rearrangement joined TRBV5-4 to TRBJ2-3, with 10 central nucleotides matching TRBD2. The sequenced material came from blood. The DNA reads TGTGCCAGCAGCTCGGGAGCGGGAGGGCCGGGTACGCAGTATTTT. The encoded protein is CASSSGAGGPGTQYF.